This TCR beta chain was obtained from a study of T-cell memory formation after mild COVID-19. TCRdb re-derived calls from the 5' RACE reads in MiXCR, one entry per CDR3 protein. Among more than 450,000 distinct CDR3 sequences listed, around 17% were seen once. The CDR3 length is 18 residues. V shed 0 bases, J shed 0 bases, and the junction held 5 bases outside the gene matches. Germline V gives CDR1 SGDLS, CDR2 YYNGEE. The gene calls are TRBV9 and TRBJ2-6; 8 bases are shared with TRBD1. Material for sequencing was PBMCs or a T cell subset sorted from them (not recorded which). This clonotype was obtained from an adult woman who had mild COVID-19 (a few samples of this study predate the infection). Cell type and time point are not known. This CDR3 reads CASSVEGRGHSGANVLTF. The DNA for the CDR3 is TGTGCCAGCAGCGTAGAGGGCAGGGGGCACTCTGGGGCCAACGTCCTGACTTTC.